This T cell receptor (beta chain) was sequenced during a study of blood T cell repertoires in COVID-19. Study information: The United States, Italy and Spain provided the acute and convalescent COVID-19 samples.

CDR3 length: 15 amino acids. Per germline, CDR1 GTSNPN and CDR2 SVGIG (reference sequence). Per the authors' pipeline: Reference gene primer amplification gave nucleated cell count estimates. Some clones are missing from TCRdb's copy, which holds only in-frame ones; the method was immunoSEQ multiplex PCR. The D gene and trimming were derived from the DNA, and the V and J assignments and clone size from that table. There are 100,000 or so clones in the sample; roughly 89% occur only once, and 2% lies in the top ten. The chain is built from TRBV30 and TRBJ1-2, with 7 positions matching TRBD1. The specimen sequenced was peripheral blood. This TCR came from a man aged 65 to 85 with active or convalescent COVID-19. The CDR3 sequence: CAYGAGGFDSRGYTF. CDR3 nucleotide sequence: TGTGCTTACGGGGCAGGGGGTTTCGATTCTAGAGGCTACACCTTC.